The clone carrying this T cell receptor (beta chain) occurred a few times. What it recognizes is unknown. The sample belongs to a study of beta chain features in type 1 diabetes. The CDR3 is 16 residues long. V lost 0 bases and J lost 3; bases outside the gene matches: 3. From germline, CDR1 is SGHNT and CDR2 YYREEE (reference sequence). The investigators reverse transcribed all of the isolated RNA, so they sequenced expressed TCRB transcripts. Clones were read by immunoSEQ multiplex PCR, and TCRdb kept only the in-frame ones, dropping some. The sample has a few hundred thousand clones, 16% seen once. Overall study findings and caveats: Type 1 diabetes patients showed fewer insertions and more deletions at VDJ junctions. For Type 1 diabetes patients, all four CD4+ subsets carried TCRB CDR3s that were moderately but significantly shorter. Sampled from patients, naive, central memory and Treg TCRB repertoires appeared more similar than those sampled from healthy donors.

The clonotype originates from a man aged 25 to 45 with type 1 diabetes. Sequencing was done on a sample of naive CD4+ T cells from blood. The V and J genes are TRBV5-4 and TRBJ2-7; 13 nucleotides match TRBD2. The CDR3: CASSLGLAGGYYEQYF. CDR3 coding DNA: TGTGCCAGCAGCTTGGGACTAGCGGGAGGCTACTACGAGCAGTACTTC. The full variable domain, in which reference TRBV5-4 and TRBJ2-7 provide the parts outside the CDR3, is ETGVTQSPTHLIKTRGQQVTLRCSSQSGHNTVSWYQQALGQGPQFIFQYYREEENGRGNFPPRFSGLQFPNYSSELNVNALELDDSALYLCASSLGLAGGYYEQYFGPGTRLTVT.